This is a list of T cell receptor beta chains from one sample in a study of CD8+ T cells in alopecia areata. The protocol was immunoSEQ multiplex PCR, while the TCRdb copy is restricted to in-frame clones and leaves out a portion. This sample has more than 90,000 clones, with roughly three fifths found just once. This material consisted of CD8+ T cells sorted from blood, taken at approximately week 60, from a patient treated with tofacitinib. The receptors shown here come from a human donor with alopecia areata. The CDR3 runs from the conserved cysteine through the conserved F or W. The D gene is left open where the match is weak. Expanded clones get a size class; other rows say once, few or many, or leave the size out.

.,TRBV4-1,TRBJ1-5,few,CASSQGPEGPNQPQHF,TGCGCCAGCAGCCAGGGGCCGGAGGGCCCCAATCAGCCCCAGCATTTT
.,TRBV9,TRBJ1-2,.,CASSVSPYGYTF,TGTGCCAGCAGCGTAAGTCCCTATGGCTACACCTTC
.,TRBV7-9,TRBJ1-6,few,CASRGGNSPLHF,TGTGCCAGCAGAGGGGGTAATTCACCCCTCCACTTT
.,TRBV30,TRBJ2-7,.,CAWAGLYEQYF,TGTGCCTGGGCGGGGCTCTACGAGCAGTACTTC
.,TRBV5-1,TRBJ2-7,.,CASSLGDYEQYF,TGCGCCAGCAGCTTGGGCGACTACGAGCAGTACTTC
.,TRBV13,TRBJ1-2,many,CASVQGTEHNYGYTF,TGTGCCAGCGTCCAGGGTACGGAACATAACTATGGCTACACCTTC
.,TRBV7-9,TRBJ1-1,.,CASSPDGHTEAFF,TGTGCCAGCAGCCCAGACGGACACACTGAAGCTTTCTTT
.,TRBV6-6,TRBJ1-2,.,CASISAGYGYTF,TGTGCCAGCATCTCGGCGGGCTATGGCTACACCTTC
.,TRBV6-4,TRBJ2-3,.,CASMRRAGGTDTQYF,TGTGCCAGCATGCGGCGAGCTGGGGGCACAGATACGCAGTATTTT
.,TRBV6-6,TRBJ1-5,.,CASSGRDGGNQPQHF,TGTGCCAGCAGTGGCAGGGACGGAGGCAATCAGCCCCAGCATTTT
TRBD1,TRBV19,TRBJ1-1,.,CASSIGQGNTEAFF,TGTGCCAGTAGTATTGGACAGGGGAACACTGAAGCTTTCTTT
.,TRBV7-9,TRBJ1-2,.,CASSLVGGQKDGYTF,TGTGCCAGCAGCTTAGTGGGAGGACAGAAGGATGGCTACACCTTC
.,TRBV6-5,TRBJ1-2,.,CASSYGGINGYTF,TGTGCCAGCAGTTATGGTGGCATAAATGGCTACACCTTC
.,TRBV7-2,TRBJ2-4,once,CASSLIDREKAKNIQYF,TGTGCCAGCAGCTTAATAGATCGGGAAAAAGCCAAAAACATTCAGTACTTC
.,TRBV11-2,TRBJ2-5,.,CASRKPRETQYF,TGTGCCAGTCGCAAACCGAGGGAGACCCAGTACTTC
.,TRBV5-6,TRBJ2-7,once,CASSASSYEQYF,TGTGCCAGCAGCGCAAGCTCCTACGAGCAGTACTTC
TRBD1,TRBV25-1,TRBJ1-2,.,CASSQGAGNYGYTF,TGTGCCAGCAGCCAGGGGGCGGGTAACTATGGCTACACCTTC
.,TRBV5-1,TRBJ2-1,.,CASREVGGSYNEQFF,TGCGCCAGCCGAGAGGTGGGGGGCTCCTACAATGAGCAGTTCTTC
.,TRBV29-1,TRBJ1-2,.,CSAEDGPNFNYGYTF,TGCAGCGCTGAAGATGGTCCGAACTTTAACTATGGCTACACCTTC
.,TRBV13,TRBJ2-7,.,CASSLEGAGSSYEQYF,TGTGCCAGCAGCTTAGAGGGCGCAGGGTCTTCCTACGAGCAGTACTTC
.,TRBV5-1,TRBJ2-2,.,CASSLAGHENTGELFF,TGCGCCAGCAGCTTGGCAGGACACGAGAACACCGGGGAGCTGTTTTTT
.,TRBV27,TRBJ1-1,.,CASSFGVGAEAFF,TGTGCCAGCAGTTTCGGAGTAGGCGCTGAAGCTTTCTTT
.,TRBV27,TRBJ1-5,.,CASSLTGDQPQHF,TGTGCCAGCAGTCTTACAGGAGATCAGCCCCAGCATTTT
.,TRBV5-4,TRBJ1-5,.,CASSNSQGLYSNQPQHF,TGTGCCAGCAGCAACTCTCAGGGGTTATATAGCAATCAGCCCCAGCATTTT
.,TRBV30,TRBJ2-7,.,CAWSAGPYEQYF,TGTGCCTGGAGTGCGGGTCCCTACGAGCAGTACTTC
.,TRBV7-8,TRBJ2-1,once,CASSIYSDNEQFF,TGTGCCAGCAGCATCTACAGCGACAATGAGCAGTTCTTC
.,TRBV15,TRBJ2-5,.,CATSRDPGGETQYF,TGTGCCACCAGCAGAGATCCGGGTGGCGAGACCCAGTACTTC
TRBD2,TRBV11-2,TRBJ2-1,.,CASSLVTSGGDEQFF,TGTGCCAGCAGCTTAGTTACTAGCGGGGGGGATGAGCAGTTCTTC
TRBD1,TRBV7-9,TRBJ2-1,.,CASSSSGQYNEQFF,TGTGCCAGCAGCTCATCGGGACAGTACAATGAGCAGTTCTTC
TRBD1,TRBV29-1,TRBJ1-1,.,CSVRTGDTEAFF,TGCAGCGTAAGGACAGGGGACACTGAAGCTTTCTTT
.,TRBV6-5,TRBJ2-7,few,CASSYNPRGDEQYF,TGTGCCAGCAGTTATAACCCCCGTGGGGACGAGCAGTACTTC
TRBD1,TRBV6-4,TRBJ2-1,few,CASSKTGGGGNEQFF,TGTGCCAGCAGCAAGACAGGGGGAGGGGGCAATGAGCAGTTCTTC
.,TRBV5-1,TRBJ1-2,.,CASSLYTGKGYGYTF,TGCGCCAGCAGCTTGTATACAGGGAAAGGCTATGGCTACACCTTC
TRBD1,TRBV29-1,TRBJ1-6,few,CSVQGDYNSPLHF,TGCAGCGTGCAGGGGGACTATAATTCACCCCTCCACTTT
.,TRBV29-1,TRBJ1-1,.,CSVEFRDGAFF,TGCAGCGTTGAATTCAGGGATGGAGCTTTCTTT
.,TRBV30,TRBJ1-2,.,CAWAGVQGHYGYTF,TGTGCCTGGGCTGGGGTTCAGGGGCACTATGGCTACACCTTC
TRBD1,TRBV9,TRBJ2-5,few,CASSEGAGAWETQYF,TGTGCCAGCAGCGAGGGGGCTGGGGCGTGGGAGACCCAGTACTTC
.,TRBV30,TRBJ2-2,.,CAWVPLTGELFF,TGTGCCTGGGTTCCACTCACCGGGGAGCTGTTTTTT
.,TRBV7-9,TRBJ2-1,.,CASSLGSVADEQFF,TGTGCCAGCAGCTTAGGCTCCGTAGCAGATGAGCAGTTCTTC
.,TRBV7-9,TRBJ2-7,.,CASNMWEAGLSYEQYF,TGTGCCAGCAACATGTGGGAGGCAGGACTTTCCTACGAGCAGTACTTC
.,TRBV27,TRBJ1-1,.,CASSLSAQGPEAFF,TGTGCCAGCAGTTTATCTGCACAGGGTCCCGAAGCTTTCTTT
TRBD1,TRBV9,TRBJ1-2,.,CASSVQRTGDGYTF,TGTGCCAGCAGCGTTCAAAGGACAGGGGATGGCTACACCTTC
TRBD1,TRBV5-6,TRBJ1-6,.,CASRAGQKNSPLHF,TGTGCCAGCAGGGCGGGACAGAAAAATTCACCCCTCCACTTT
.,TRBV19,TRBJ1-1,.,CASSPTANTEAFF,TGTGCCAGTAGTCCGACAGCGAACACTGAAGCTTTCTTT
.,TRBV5-6,TRBJ2-7,.,CASSLVTAIYEQYF,TGTGCCAGCAGCTTGGTCACTGCGATCTACGAGCAGTACTTC
.,TRBV29-1,TRBJ2-1,.,CSVELLTNNEQFF,TGCAGCGTTGAATTGCTGACTAACAATGAGCAGTTCTTC
.,TRBV27,TRBJ1-1,.,CASSAGHKNTEAFF,TGTGCCAGCTCGGCGGGACATAAAAACACTGAAGCTTTCTTT
.,TRBV18,TRBJ1-5,.,CASSLWGQGRYQPQHF,TGTGCCAGCTCACTCTGGGGCCAGGGTCGGTATCAGCCCCAGCATTTT
TRBD1,TRBV7-9,TRBJ1-2,.,CASSPGGESYGYTF,TGTGCCAGCAGCCCAGGGGGCGAGAGCTATGGCTACACCTTC
TRBD2,TRBV29-1,TRBJ2-5,few,CSVEMMETSVVGETQYF,TGCAGCGTTGAAATGATGGAGACTAGCGTAGTAGGAGAGACCCAGTACTTC
.,TRBV9,TRBJ2-2,.,CASSGHPETGELFF,TGTGCCAGCAGTGGACATCCGGAGACCGGGGAGCTGTTTTTT
TRBD1,TRBV15,TRBJ2-3,.,CATSRAWDRTSTDTQYF,TGTGCCACCAGCAGAGCCTGGGACAGAACTAGCACAGATACGCAGTATTTT
TRBD2,TRBV6-5,TRBJ2-3,few,CASSVFSGGAQYF,TGTGCCAGCAGTGTCTTTAGCGGGGGAGCGCAGTATTTT
.,TRBV14,TRBJ2-3,few,CASSQLGGTDTQYF,TGTGCCAGCAGCCAGCTTGGGGGCACAGATACGCAGTATTTT